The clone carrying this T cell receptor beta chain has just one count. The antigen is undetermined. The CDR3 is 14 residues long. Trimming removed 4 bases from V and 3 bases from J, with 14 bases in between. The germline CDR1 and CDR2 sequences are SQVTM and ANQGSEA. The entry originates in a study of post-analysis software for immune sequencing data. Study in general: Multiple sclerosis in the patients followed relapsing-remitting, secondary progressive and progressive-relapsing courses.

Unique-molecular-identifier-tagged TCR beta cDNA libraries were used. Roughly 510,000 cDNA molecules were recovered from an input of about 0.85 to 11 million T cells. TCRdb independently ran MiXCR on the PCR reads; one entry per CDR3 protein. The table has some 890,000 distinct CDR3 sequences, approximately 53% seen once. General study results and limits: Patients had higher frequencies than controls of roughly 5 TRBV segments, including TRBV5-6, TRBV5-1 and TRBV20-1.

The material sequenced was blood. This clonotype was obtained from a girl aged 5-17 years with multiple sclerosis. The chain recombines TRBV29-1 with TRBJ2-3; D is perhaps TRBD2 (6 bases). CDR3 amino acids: CSVVVPRGTDTQYF. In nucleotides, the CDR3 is TGCAGCGTTGTGGTCCCACGGGGGACAGATACGCAGTATTTT.